These 19 T cell receptor beta chains came from one sample sequenced in a study of T cell clonotyping in hematopoietic cell transplantation. The protocol was immunoSEQ multiplex PCR, while the TCRdb copy is restricted to in-frame clones and leaves out a portion. This sample has around 2,100 clones, with 75% to 85% found just once. This material consisted of peripheral blood mononuclear cells, taken 30 days after allogeneic stem cell transplant. The origin of the receptors is a male patient in his forties or fifties who had an allogeneic stem cell transplant from an unrelated donor, so the T cells may come from the graft donor. Some clones in this sample may be carry-over from other donors' samples.

The V call is TRBV11-3, the J call TRBJ1-1; the D is unclear. There are 12 residues in the CDR3. Trimming removed 5 bases from V and 2 bases from J, with 6 bases in between. CDR1 and CDR2 from the germline V gene are SGHNT and YENEEA. The CDR3 DNA follows: TGTGCCAGCAGCCCCCGAAACACTGAAGCTTTCTTT. Protein: CASSPRNTEAFF.

The CDR3 protein is CASSLDRDYNEQFF. The CDR3 nucleotides read TGTGCCAGCAGCTTGGACAGGGACTACAATGAGCAGTTCTTC. The J gene is TRBJ2-1, the V gene TRBV5-4, with a possible D match to TRBD1 (6 bases). Trimming cost V 0 bases and J 3 bases, with 7 bases left between them. CDR1 is SGHNT and CDR2 is YYREEE in the germline V gene (reference sequence). CDR3 length: 14 amino acids.

The chain uses TRBV27 and TRBJ1-2, with D possibly matching TRBD1 (6 bases). Germline-derived CDR1 and CDR2 are MNHEY and SMNVEV (reference sequence). Between the trimmed V and J ends, which lost 3 bases and 6 bases, there was a span of 23 bases. This CDR3 contains 17 residues. The CDR3 loop is CASSLFVGAAPEHGYTF. The CDR3 DNA is TGTGCCAGCAGTTTGTTCGTGGGGGCAGCTCCAGAGCATGGCTACACCTTC.

This clone was seen just once. This chain connects TRBV4-3 to TRBJ1-6; no clear D gene. V was trimmed by 0 bases and J by 5 bases, leaving 8 bases between them. The CDR3 totals 15 residues. CDR1 and CDR2 from the germline V gene are LGHNA and YSLEER. This CDR3 is CASSQEGRDNSPLHF. The CDR3 region has the DNA TGCGCCAGCAGCCAAGAGGGAAGGGATAATTCACCCCTCCACTTT.

The chain employs TRBV2 and TRBJ2-2; 12 nucleotides line up with TRBD1. The junction had 2 bases not matched to a gene; V was cut back by 11 bases and J by 4 bases. Germline V gives CDR1 SNHLY, CDR2 FYNNEI. The CDR3 extends over 13 amino acids. The DNA for the CDR3 is TGTGCCGGGGACAGGGGGCTCACCGGGGAGCTGTTTTTT. Protein product: CAGDRGLTGELFF.

This chain connects TRBV2 to TRBJ1-1; a weak D match, TRBD1 (6 bases). The V and J ends lost 4 bases and 1 base respectively, with 13 bases between them. CDR3 length: 15 residues. The germline V gene has CDR1 SNHLY and CDR2 FYNNEI. The chain's CDR3 is CASSALQGQNTEAFF. The CDR3 DNA follows: TGTGCCAGCAGTGCTTTGCAGGGGCAGAACACTGAAGCTTTCTTT.

This clone was recorded only once. The genes are TRBV11-3 and TRBJ2-5, with 7 bases that match TRBD1. CDR3 length: 14 amino acids. Germline CDR1 and CDR2: SGHNT and YENEEA. V shed 5 bases and J 3 bases; nucleotides not matched to a gene: 6. The CDR3 DNA follows: TGTGCCAGCAGCCAAGGGACAGTCGAAGAGACCCAGTACTTC. This translates into CASSQGTVEETQYF. The entire variable domain, with the rest obtained from reference TRBV11-3 and TRBJ2-5, is as follows: EAGVVQSPRYKIIEKKQPVAFWCNPISGHNTLYWYLQNLGQGPELLIRYENEEAVDDSQLPKDRFSAERLKGVDSTLKIQPAELGDSAVYLCASSQGTVEETQYFGPGTRLLVL.

As for this clone: The sample holds other DNA sequences that translate to the same CDR3. The chain couples TRBV2 to TRBJ2-1; D might be TRBD2 (6 bases). This CDR3 has 14 residues. Germline values: CDR1 SNHLY, CDR2 FYNNEI. The ends were cut back, 5 bases at V and 0 bases at J, with 8 bases in the middle. CDR3 region: CASSPGVSYNEQFF. DNA for the CDR3: TGTGCCAGCAGTCCGGGAGTCTCCTACAATGAGCAGTTCTTC. Full variable domain (remainder filled in from reference TRBV2 and TRBJ2-1): EPEVTQTPSHQVTQMGQEVILRCVPISNHLYFYWYRQILGQKVEFLVSFYNNEISEKSEIFDDQFSVERPDGSNFTLKIRSTKLEDSAMYFCASSPGVSYNEQFFGPGTRLTVL.

The rearrangement links TRBV11-3 to TRBJ2-6; D perhaps matches TRBD1 (5 bases). The V end was cut by 4 bases, the J end by 6 bases, with 16 bases between. The CDR3 totals 16 residues. The germline V gene has CDR1 SGHNT and CDR2 YENEEA. The CDR3: CASSSQTALMANVLTF. As DNA, the CDR3 is TGTGCCAGCAGCTCCCAGACAGCCCTTATGGCCAACGTCCTGACTTTC.

This chain uses TRBV6-5 with TRBJ2-3; D is unresolved. This CDR3 has 14 residues. Trimming left V 4 bases short and J 3 bases short, with 11 bases between. The V gene's germline CDR1 is MNHEY and CDR2 SVGAGI. The CDR3 reads CASSLRAATDTQYF. CDR3 nucleotide sequence: TGTGCCAGCAGTTTACGGGCGGCAACAGATACGCAGTATTTT.

This clone is a singleton in its sample. The gene calls are TRBV28 and TRBJ2-5; D not resolved. The DNA matches TRBJ2-7 better at its end, which makes the J call doubtful. Germline V gene data show CDR1 as MDHEN and CDR2 as SYDVKM. The CDR3 runs to 16 residues. CDR3 protein: CASSLQAAAVTYEQYF. CDR3 nucleotide sequence: TGTGCCAGCAGTTTACAGGCCGCAGCCGTCACCTACGAGCAGTACTTC.

The chain has TRBV11-2 and TRBJ1-5; D not certain. The V gene's germline CDR1 is SGHAT and CDR2 FQNNGV. The CDR3 length is 13 residues. V was clipped by 5 bases and J by 3 bases, with 8 bases between them. The CDR3 DNA sequence: TGTGCCAGCAGCCATGAACCCAATCAGCCCCAGCATTTT. The encoded protein is CASSHEPNQPQHF. Full variable domain (missing parts from reference TRBV11-2 and TRBJ1-5): EAGVAQSPRYKIIEKRQSVAFWCNPISGHATLYWYQQILGQGPKLLIQFQNNGVVDDSQLPKDRFSAERLKGVDSTLKIQPAKLEDSAVYLCASSHEPNQPQHFGDGTRLSIL.

The chain has TRBV27 and TRBJ2-2; 11 nucleotides agree with TRBD2. The CDR3 runs to 17 residues. CDR1 is MNHEY, CDR2 SMNVEV, per germline (reference sequence). Trimming cost V 3 bases and J 5 bases; bases outside gene matches: 8. The CDR3 nucleotides read TGTGCCAGCAGTTTTCCCCCTACTAGCGGGGGTACCGGGGAGCTGTTTTTT. It is translated as CASSFPPTSGGTGELFF.

This clone has only a few counts. The chain recombines TRBV28 with TRBJ1-5; 7 bases are shared with TRBD1. This CDR3 has 15 residues. V lost 0 bases to trimming and J lost 3 bases; unmatched junction nucleotides: 2. Germline V gene data show CDR1 as MDHEN and CDR2 as SYDVKM. The CDR3 region is CASSLWTGLNQPQHF. In DNA form, the CDR3 reads TGTGCCAGCAGTTTATGGACAGGGCTCAATCAGCCCCAGCATTTT.

This clone was recorded once. The rearrangement uses TRBV27 and TRBJ2-1, with TRBD1 matching over 7 bases. The length of the CDR3 is 13 residues. Per germline, CDR1 MNHEY and CDR2 SMNVEV (reference sequence). V was clipped by 2 bases and J by 15 bases; unmatched bases: 10. CDR3 residues: CASSLNDRAYMFF. The DNA for the CDR3 is TGTGCCAGCAGTTTAAATGACAGGGCCTATATGTTCTTC.

J is TRBJ1-5 and V is TRBV19, with 10 bases identical to TRBD1. The CDR3 has 15 residues. CDR1 is LNHDA, CDR2 SQIVND, per germline (reference sequence). J lost 7 bases, V lost 8 bases, and 11 bases had no gene match. The CDR3 protein is CASDTGQGSRQPQHF. The CDR3 DNA reads as TGTGCCAGTGATACGGGACAGGGGAGTCGGCAGCCCCAGCATTTT.

The chain joins TRBV9 to TRBJ2-7; the D call may be TRBD1 or TRBD2 (6 bases each). The V gene lost 0 bases and the J gene lost 3 bases, with 16 bases spanning the gap. From germline, CDR1 is SGDLS and CDR2 YYNGEE. This CDR3 spans 16 amino acids. The CDR3 bases are TGTGCCAGCAGCGTAGGTCCGGGGGAAGGGGGCTACGAGCAGTACTTC. It translates to CASSVGPGEGGYEQYF.

The chain has TRBV19 and TRBJ2-2; D possibly matches TRBD1 or TRBD2 (5 bases each). The V gene's germline CDR1 is LNHDA and CDR2 SQIVND (reference sequence). This CDR3 has 14 residues. V was trimmed by 3 bases and J by 7 bases, leaving 12 bases between them. The CDR3 reads CASSIGEGIGELFF. CDR3 in DNA: TGTGCCAGTAGTATTGGTGAGGGGATCGGGGAGCTGTTTTTT.

The chain links TRBV28 to TRBJ1-2; the D gene is possibly TRBD1 (6 bases). Trimming pared 2 bases from V and 10 bases from J, leaving 14 bases between. Germline loops: CDR1 MDHEN, CDR2 SYDVKM. CDR3 length equals 13 residues. The CDR3 DNA reads as TGTGCCAGCAGTTTAGGCAGGGGAAGGCTCTACACCTTC. It is translated as CASSLGRGRLYTF.